This T cell receptor (beta chain) was identified during a study of blood T cell repertoires in COVID-19. Study-wide context: The cDNA or gDNA used as material had been derived from T cells, B-cell-depleted T cells, or PBMCs.

In the original processing: Researchers report that nucleated cell counts were estimated from reference gene primer amplification. Produced via immunoSEQ multiplex PCR; TCRdb's table is partial and in-frame only. D and trimming come from the DNA, and the V and J calls and clone size come from that table. Among about 200,000 clones listed, around nine tenths were seen once. The CDR3 totals 11 residues. Germline V gene sequence: CDR1 SNHLY, CDR2 FYNNEI. V lost 8 bases, J lost 6 bases, and 10 bases lay in between. The sequenced material came from peripheral blood. The sequence was obtained from a man between 18 and 35 years old with active or convalescent COVID-19. J is TRBJ1-2 and V is TRBV2; D not certain. CDR3 in DNA: TGTGCCAGCGTCCGGGAAAATGGCTACACCTTC. It yields the protein CASVRENGYTF.